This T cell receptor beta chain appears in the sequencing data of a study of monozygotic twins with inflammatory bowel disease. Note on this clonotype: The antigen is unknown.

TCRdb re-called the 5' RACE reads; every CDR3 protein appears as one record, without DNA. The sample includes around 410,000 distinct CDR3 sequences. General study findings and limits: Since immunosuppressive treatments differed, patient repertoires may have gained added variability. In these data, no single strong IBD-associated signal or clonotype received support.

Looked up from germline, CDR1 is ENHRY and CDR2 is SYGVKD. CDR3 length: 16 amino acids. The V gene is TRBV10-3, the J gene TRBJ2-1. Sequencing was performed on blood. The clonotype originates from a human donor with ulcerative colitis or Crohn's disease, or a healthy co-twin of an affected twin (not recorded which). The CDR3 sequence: CAISESTGMSHNEQFF.